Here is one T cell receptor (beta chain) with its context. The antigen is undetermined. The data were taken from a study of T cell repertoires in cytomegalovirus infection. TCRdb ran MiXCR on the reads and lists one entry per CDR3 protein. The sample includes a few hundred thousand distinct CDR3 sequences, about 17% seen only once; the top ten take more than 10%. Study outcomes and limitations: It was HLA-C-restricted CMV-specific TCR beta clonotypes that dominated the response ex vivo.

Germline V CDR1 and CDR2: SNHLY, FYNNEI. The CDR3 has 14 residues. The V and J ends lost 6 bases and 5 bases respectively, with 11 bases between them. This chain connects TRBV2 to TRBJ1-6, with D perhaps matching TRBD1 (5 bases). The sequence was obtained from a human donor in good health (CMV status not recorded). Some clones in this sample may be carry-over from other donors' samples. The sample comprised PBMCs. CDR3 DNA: TGTGCCAGCAGCGCCCGGGGGAATAATTCACCCCTCCACTTT. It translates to CASSARGNNSPLHF.